This TCR beta chain was captured by sequencing in a study of CD8 T cells in Susac syndrome. CDR1 is LNHDA and CDR2 is SQIVND in the germline V gene (reference sequence). This CDR3 is 15 amino acids long. J was trimmed by 4 bases and V by 5 bases; bases with no gene match: 8. cDNA came from about 0.5 to 1 ug RNA primed by random hexamers. TCRdb independently ran MiXCR on the immunoSEQ multiplex PCR reads; one entry per CDR3 protein. The data contain roughly 220,000 distinct CDR3 sequences, approximately 94% of them singletons. The origin of this receptor is a human donor with Susac syndrome. J is TRBJ1-2 and V is TRBV19; 9 bases align to TRBD1. The sequencing input was CD4+ T cells from PBMCs. DNA for the CDR3: TGTGCCAGTAGTGTCACAGGGGGCGCCGGCTATGGCTACACCTTC. It specifies CASSVTGGAGYGYTF.